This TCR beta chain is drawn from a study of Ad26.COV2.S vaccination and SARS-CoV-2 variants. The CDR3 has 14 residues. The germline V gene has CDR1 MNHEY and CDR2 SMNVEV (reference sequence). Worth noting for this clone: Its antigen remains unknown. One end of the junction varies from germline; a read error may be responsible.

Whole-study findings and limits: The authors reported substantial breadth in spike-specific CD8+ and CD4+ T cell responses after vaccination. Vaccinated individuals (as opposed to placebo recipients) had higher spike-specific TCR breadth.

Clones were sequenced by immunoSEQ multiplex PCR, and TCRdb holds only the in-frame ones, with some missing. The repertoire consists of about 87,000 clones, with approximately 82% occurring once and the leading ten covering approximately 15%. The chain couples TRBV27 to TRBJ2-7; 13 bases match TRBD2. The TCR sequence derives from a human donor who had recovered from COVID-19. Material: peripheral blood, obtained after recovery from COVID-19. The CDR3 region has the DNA TGTGCCAGCAGTGTTACTAGCGGGAGGGCCAGGGAGAACTTC. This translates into CASSVTSGRARENF.